Sequencing of this T cell receptor beta chain was carried out in a study of T cell repertoires in aging, cancer and after chemotherapy. Study-wide context: The full dataset contained several million TCR reads. Study-level points and caveats: Across the chemotherapy interval, each cancer cohort showed higher median generation probability, suggesting thymic rebound.

A mixed TRB-A/B primer pool amplified rearranged TRB by multiplex touch-down PCR. MiXCR, run by TCRdb on the multiplex PCR reads, gives a single entry per CDR3 protein. The sample yields some 10,000 distinct CDR3 sequences, about 42% seen once. The template was genomic DNA from peripheral blood, not RNA. This clonotype has just a few counts. Antigen unknown. This CDR3 contains 12 residues. Trimming stripped 5 bases from V and 3 bases from J, with 8 bases between. Germline V gene data show CDR1 as MNHEY and CDR2 as SMNVEV (reference sequence). Sequencing was carried out using blood. The chain links TRBV27 to TRBJ2-7; D may be TRBD1 (6 bases). The receptor comes from a human donor in good health. The CDR3 coding sequence is TGTGCCAGCAGTCCAGGGGACTACGAGCAGTACTTC. Its protein product is CASSPGDYEQYF.